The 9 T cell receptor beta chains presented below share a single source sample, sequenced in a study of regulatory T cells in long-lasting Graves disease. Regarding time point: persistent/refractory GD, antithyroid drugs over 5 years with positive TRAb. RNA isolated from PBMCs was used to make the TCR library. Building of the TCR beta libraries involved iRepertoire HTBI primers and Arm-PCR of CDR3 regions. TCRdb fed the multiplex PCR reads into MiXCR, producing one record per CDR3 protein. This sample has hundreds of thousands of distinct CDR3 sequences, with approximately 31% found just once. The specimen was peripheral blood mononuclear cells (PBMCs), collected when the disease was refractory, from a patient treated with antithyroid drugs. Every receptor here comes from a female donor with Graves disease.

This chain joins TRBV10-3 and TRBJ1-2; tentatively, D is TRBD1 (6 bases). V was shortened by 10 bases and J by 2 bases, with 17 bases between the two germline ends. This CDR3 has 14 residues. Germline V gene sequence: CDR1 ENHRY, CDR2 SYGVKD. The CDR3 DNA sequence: TGTGCCAGTTTTCGGGGACACGAAAACTATGGCTACACCTTC. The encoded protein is CASFRGHENYGYTF.

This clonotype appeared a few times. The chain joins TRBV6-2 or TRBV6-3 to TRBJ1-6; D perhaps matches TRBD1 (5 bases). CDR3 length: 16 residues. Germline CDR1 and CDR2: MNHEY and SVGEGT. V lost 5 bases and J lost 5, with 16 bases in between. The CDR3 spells CASSEIGGANNSPLHF. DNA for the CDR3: TGTGCCAGCAGTGAAATAGGAGGGGCGAATAATTCACCCCTCCACTTT.

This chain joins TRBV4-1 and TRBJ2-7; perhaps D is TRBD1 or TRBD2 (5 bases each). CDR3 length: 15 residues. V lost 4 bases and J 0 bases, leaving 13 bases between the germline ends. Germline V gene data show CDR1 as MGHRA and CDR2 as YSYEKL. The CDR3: CASSPRGTDSYEQYF. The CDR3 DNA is TGCGCCAGCAGCCCTAGAGGGACGGACTCCTACGAGCAGTACTTC.

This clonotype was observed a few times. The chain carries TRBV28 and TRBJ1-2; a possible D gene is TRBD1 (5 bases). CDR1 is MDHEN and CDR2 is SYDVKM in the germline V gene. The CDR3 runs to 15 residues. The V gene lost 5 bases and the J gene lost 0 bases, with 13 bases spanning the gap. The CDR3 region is CASSDIRVPNYGYTF. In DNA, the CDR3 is TGTGCCAGCAGTGACATCAGGGTGCCTAACTATGGCTACACCTTC.

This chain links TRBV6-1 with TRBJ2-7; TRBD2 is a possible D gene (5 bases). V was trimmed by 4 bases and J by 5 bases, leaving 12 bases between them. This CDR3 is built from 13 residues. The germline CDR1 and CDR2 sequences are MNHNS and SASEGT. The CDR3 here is CASSGTLPNEQYF. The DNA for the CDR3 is TGTGCCAGCAGTGGGACTTTGCCTAACGAGCAGTACTTC.

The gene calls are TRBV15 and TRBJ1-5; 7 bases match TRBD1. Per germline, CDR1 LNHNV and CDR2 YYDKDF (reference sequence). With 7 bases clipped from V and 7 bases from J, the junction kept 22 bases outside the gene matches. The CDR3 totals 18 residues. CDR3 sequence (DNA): TGTGCCACCACCCCGAACAGGGGAGGAAGGTTGGTCGAGCAGCCCCAGCATTTT. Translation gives CATTPNRGGRLVEQPQHF.

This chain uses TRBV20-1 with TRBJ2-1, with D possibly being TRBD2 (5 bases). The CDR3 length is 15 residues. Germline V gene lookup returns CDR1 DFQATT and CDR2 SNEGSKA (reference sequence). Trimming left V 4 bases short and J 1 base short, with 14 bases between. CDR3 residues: CSATRRLPSYNEQFF. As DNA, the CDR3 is TGCAGTGCTACCCGCCGACTACCTTCCTACAATGAGCAGTTCTTC.

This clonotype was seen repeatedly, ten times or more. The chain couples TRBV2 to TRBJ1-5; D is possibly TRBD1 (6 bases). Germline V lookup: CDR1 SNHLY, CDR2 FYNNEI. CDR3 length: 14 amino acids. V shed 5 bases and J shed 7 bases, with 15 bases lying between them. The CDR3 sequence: CASSFSQGEQPQHF. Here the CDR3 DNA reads TGTGCCAGCAGTTTTTCACAGGGTGAGCAGCCCCAGCATTTT.

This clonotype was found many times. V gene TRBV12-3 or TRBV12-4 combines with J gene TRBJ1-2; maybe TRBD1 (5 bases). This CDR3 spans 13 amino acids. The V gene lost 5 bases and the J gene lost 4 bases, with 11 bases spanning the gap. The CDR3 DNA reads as TGTGCCAGCAGTGGGAGGGGACCCTATGGCTACACCTTC. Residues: CASSGRGPYGYTF.